This TCR beta chain came from a study of spatial heterogeneity in lung cancer. This clonotype was found many times. Its matching antigen is unknown. TCRdb ran MiXCR on the 5' RACE reads and lists one entry per CDR3 protein. The sample has about 100,000 distinct CDR3 sequences, 4.4% seen once. V gave up 6 bases and J gave up 5 bases, with 7 bases separating them. Germline V gene sequence: CDR1 SNHLY, CDR2 FYNNEI. The CDR3 sequence is 12 residues long. The sample's time point: sample taken at primary tumor resection. In each case, whole RNA from tumor, nontumor lung or frozen PBMC was sequenced unsorted. General study results and limits: Coverage of tumor T cells, an estimated figure, was approximately 7% for alpha and approximately 12% for beta chains. Higher tumor mutation counts went along with higher counts of expanded intratumoral alpha and beta TCRs.

The receptor was isolated from a male donor with early-stage non-small cell lung cancer. Source: lung tumor tissue, taken at surgery. This chain links TRBV2 with TRBJ1-4; D call uncertain. In nucleotides, the CDR3 is TGTGCCAGCAGGGATCAGAATGAAAAACTGTTTTTT. It specifies CASRDQNEKLFF.